Sequencing of this TCR beta chain was carried out in a study of cytotoxic CD8 clonotypes in ibrutinib-treated CLL. Germline V gene data show CDR1 as ENHRY and CDR2 as SYGVKD. This CDR3 has 14 residues. V shed 5 bases and J 6 bases; nucleotides not matched to a gene: 8. The table came from immunoSEQ multiplex PCR; TCRdb's copy has only in-frame clones and leaves some out. Of 300,000 to 400,000 clones detected, roughly 71% appear once; the ten largest clones hold roughly 6%. The chain links TRBV10-3 to TRBJ2-7; TRBD1 matches 9 bases. The receptor comes from a human donor with chronic lymphocytic leukemia. The sample here was PBMCs, taken after 36 months of ibrutinib treatment. CDR3 residues: CAISPLGTGREQYF. DNA for the CDR3: TGTGCCATCAGTCCCCTCGGGACAGGGCGCGAGCAGTACTTC.